Following are 27 T cell receptor beta chains from one sample sequenced in a study of vaccination effects on CD4 cells after COVID-19. Their target antigens are unknown. Method: immunoSEQ multiplex PCR; TCRdb's copy keeps in-frame clones and lacks some. The sample lists 77,000 or so clones, roughly 79% occurring once. Viral peptide pools were used in the ViraFEST assay to expand antigen-specific CD4+ T cells, and sequencing came afterward. Culture proceeded for approximately 10 days, and CD4+ T cells were then isolated. Testing of the vaccine recipients showed negative nucleocapsid antibodies and no prior SARS-CoV-2 infection. The sequencing here drew on CD4+ T cells from PBMCs cultured with SARS-CoV-2 spike peptides, taken before COVID-19 vaccination. The receptor source for this set is a human donor who received a COVID-19 vaccine.

This clone was seen a single time. CDR3 sequence: CASSYSKRGATEKLFF. DNA of the CDR3: TGTGCCAGCAGTTACTCGAAGCGGGGGGCCACTGAAAAACTGTTTTTT. The chain links TRBV6-6 to TRBJ1-4; TRBD1 might be the D (6 bases). Germline-derived CDR1 and CDR2 are MNHNY and SVGAGI (reference sequence). CDR3 length: 16 residues. The V and J ends lost 0 bases and 7 bases respectively, with 15 bases between them.

This clone was found once. This sequence joins TRBV5-1 and TRBJ2-1; D gene ambiguous. The CDR3 spans 12 residues. The ends were cut back, 4 bases at V and 4 bases at J, with 6 bases in the middle. In germline, CDR1 is SGHRS, CDR2 YFSETQ. This chain's CDR3 is CASSPQYNEQFF. The CDR3 DNA follows: TGCGCCAGCAGCCCACAATACAATGAGCAGTTCTTC.

The chain couples TRBV5-1 to TRBJ2-3, with unresolved D. The CDR3 has 15 amino acids. Trimming left V 0 bases short and J 0 bases short, with 8 bases between. Germline assignment: CDR1 SGHRS and CDR2 YFSETQ. The CDR3 coding sequence is TGCGCCAGCAGCTTGGAGGAGTCTAGCACAGATACGCAGTATTTT. Protein product: CASSLEESSTDTQYF.

V gene TRBV4-1 combines with J gene TRBJ2-3, with TRBD2 identical over 8 bases. CDR1 is MGHRA, CDR2 YSYEKL, per germline. The CDR3 has 16 amino acids. With V trimmed by 4 bases and J by 5 bases, 11 bases remained unmatched. The CDR3 DNA sequence: TGCGCCAGCAGCCCTCGTGAAGCGGGGGCCCTAGATACGCAGTATTTT. This codes for CASSPREAGALDTQYF.

This chain connects TRBV2 to TRBJ2-4; 10 bases align to TRBD1. Unmatched junction bases numbered 14, after V lost 6 bases and J lost 9 bases. Germline lookup yields CDR1 SNHLY and CDR2 FYNNEI. This CDR3 has 16 residues. The CDR3 reads CASSGGPGQGKSIQYF. The DNA for the CDR3 is TGTGCCAGCAGCGGGGGCCCGGGACAGGGGAAGAGCATTCAGTACTTC.

This rearrangement joins TRBV4-1 to TRBJ2-5, with a possible D match to TRBD1 (6 bases). Germline loops: CDR1 MGHRA, CDR2 YSYEKL. The CDR3 spans 13 residues. Between the trimmed V and J ends, which lost 2 bases and 5 bases, there was a span of 9 bases. CDR3 bases: TGCGCCAGCAGCCAATGGCAGGGGGAGACCCAGTACTTC. This sequence encodes CASSQWQGETQYF.

V gene TRBV7-9 combines with J gene TRBJ2-6; D is uncertain. The V and J ends lost 4 bases and 0 bases respectively, with 1 base between them. This CDR3 has 13 residues. Germline V CDR1 and CDR2: SEHNR, FQNEAQ (reference sequence). The CDR3 DNA follows: TGTGCCAGCAGCTCCTCTGGGGCCAACGTCCTGACTTTC. It codes for CASSSSGANVLTF. Looking up the rest from reference TRBV7-9 and TRBJ2-6 gives the full variable domain: DTGVSQNPRHKITKRGQNVTFRCDPISEHNRLYWYRQTLGQGPEFLTYFQNEAQLEKSRLLSDRFSAERPKGSFSTLEIQRTEQGDSAMYLCASSSSGANVLTFGAGSRLTVL.

The chain couples TRBV30 to TRBJ2-3, with 9 positions matching TRBD1. Germline CDR1 and CDR2: GTSNPN and SVGIG (reference sequence). The CDR3 length is 15 residues. J lost 2 bases, V lost 1 base, and 4 bases had no gene match. The CDR3 nucleotides are TGTGCCTGGAGTGGTGGACAGGGGCCCACAGATACGCAGTATTTT. Translating it yields CAWSGGQGPTDTQYF.

The chain recombines TRBV10-3 with TRBJ1-5; D gene ambiguous. Per germline, CDR1 ENHRY and CDR2 SYGVKD. The CDR3 has 13 residues. The germline V and J ends were trimmed by 6 bases and 3 bases, with 9 bases remaining between them. For the CDR3, the DNA is TGTGCCATCAGGCAAGGGCTCAATCAGCCCCAGCATTTT. Translating it yields CAIRQGLNQPQHF.

This clone was seen more than once but under ten times. V gene TRBV7-9 combines with J gene TRBJ2-2; a weak D match, TRBD1 (5 bases). Germline V gene lookup returns CDR1 SEHNR and CDR2 FQNEAQ (reference sequence). V was pared by 5 bases and J by 5 bases, with 21 bases between. This CDR3 region has 17 residues. CDR3 residues: CASSRTPGRLGTGELFF. The CDR3 DNA reads as TGTGCCAGCAGCCGAACCCCAGGGCGGCTGGGGACCGGGGAGCTGTTTTTT. Full variable domain (missing parts from reference TRBV7-9 and TRBJ2-2): DTGVSQNPRHKITKRGQNVTFRCDPISEHNRLYWYRQTLGQGPEFLTYFQNEAQLEKSRLLSDRFSAERPKGSFSTLEIQRTEQGDSAMYLCASSRTPGRLGTGELFFGEGSRLTVL.

This clone appeared a few times. CDR3 sequence: CSVEDLVQSFQETQYF. The DNA for the CDR3 is TGCAGCGTTGAAGACCTAGTACAGTCCTTCCAAGAGACCCAGTACTTC. The J gene is TRBJ2-5, the V gene TRBV29-1; D gene unclear. CDR1 and CDR2 (germline): SQVTM, ANQGSEA. This CDR3 comprises 16 residues. With 0 bases removed from V and 1 base from J, the gap between germline ends came to 15 bases.

This clone was found a few times. This rearrangement joins TRBV30 to TRBJ2-1; TRBD1 might be the D (6 bases). The CDR3 length is 14 residues. Germline values: CDR1 GTSNPN, CDR2 SVGIG (reference sequence). The V end was cut by 7 bases, the J end by 4 bases, with 17 bases between. In DNA, the CDR3 is TGTGCCTCATCGTACAGGGTTCGGTACAATGAGCAGTTCTTC. The encoded protein is CASSYRVRYNEQFF.

This clone was seen only a few times. The chain uses TRBV7-8 and TRBJ1-6; 10 bases agree with TRBD1. CDR3 length: 15 amino acids. CDR1 is SGHVS, CDR2 FQNEAQ, per germline. Losses at the gene ends were 5 bases for V and 10 bases for J; bases not matched to a gene: 8. CDR3 nucleotide sequence: TGTGCCAGCAGCGCCGACAGGGGGCAGGGATCACCCCTCCACTTT. Residues: CASSADRGQGSPLHF.

The chain combines TRBV7-2 with TRBJ2-4; either TRBD1 or TRBD2 may fit D (6 bases each). V was cut by 0 bases and J by 8 bases, with 17 bases left in between. The germline gives CDR1 SGHTA, CDR2 FQGNSA. The CDR3 sequence is 16 residues long. Here the CDR3 DNA reads TGTGCCAGCAGCTTAGCGTTCCGGGGGCGTGGAGACATTCAGTACTTC. Residues: CASSLAFRGRGDIQYF.

The gene calls are TRBV6-5 and TRBJ1-2; the D is unclear. CDR1 is MNHEY, CDR2 SVGAGI, per germline. There are 14 residues in the CDR3. The V end lost 2 bases, the J end lost 6 bases, and 13 bases lay between the germline ends. CDR3 residues: CASSYEAGLNGYTF. The CDR3 DNA reads TGTGCCAGCAGTTACGAGGCGGGCCTTAATGGCTACACCTTC.

The chain joins TRBV7-4 to TRBJ2-3; 8 bases are a match to TRBD1. The CDR3 consists of 15 residues. The ends lost 6 bases at V and 0 bases at J; junction bases unmatched: 5. Per germline, CDR1 SGHVT and CDR2 SQSDAQ. CDR3 residues: CASRPTGVSTDTQYF. CDR3 DNA: TGTGCCAGCAGGCCGACAGGGGTGAGCACAGATACGCAGTATTTT.

In this sample, this clone turned up a few times. The chain links TRBV29-1 to TRBJ1-1, with TRBD1 matching 10 bases. In germline, CDR1 is SQVTM, CDR2 ANQGSEA. This CDR3 is 13 amino acids long. The V and J ends lost 7 bases and 6 bases, in that order; junction bases with no gene match: 8. The CDR3 loop reads CSARGQGIAEAFF. The DNA for the CDR3 is TGCAGCGCCCGGGGACAGGGGATCGCTGAAGCTTTCTTT.

The chain combines TRBV30 with TRBJ1-3; unclear D gene. The CDR3 totals 15 residues. V gave up 1 base and J gave up 0 bases, with 10 bases separating them. Looked up from germline, CDR1 is GTSNPN and CDR2 is SVGIG (reference sequence). The CDR3 protein is CAWSGGGSSGNTIYF. The CDR3 region has the DNA TGTGCCTGGAGTGGAGGAGGGAGCTCTGGAAACACCATATATTTT.

This clone was picked up a small number of times. This chain uses TRBV18 with TRBJ1-1; D gene unclear. The CDR3 has 13 residues. CDR1 is KGHSH and CDR2 is LQKENI in the germline V gene. V dropped 2 bases and J dropped 1 base, with 5 bases sitting between them. CDR3 residues: CASSPLGNTEAFF. The CDR3 DNA follows: TGTGCCAGCTCACCATTAGGGAACACTGAAGCTTTCTTT.

V usage is TRBV24-1 and J usage is TRBJ2-1, with TRBD2 matching over 10 bases. V gave up 4 bases and J gave up 0 bases; unmatched junction bases: 5. Germline CDR1 reads KGHDR; CDR2 reads SFDVKD. The CDR3 loop spans 17 amino acids. The CDR3 DNA reads as TGTGCCACCAGTGACCCCAGCGGGGGGGGCTCCTACAATGAGCAGTTCTTC. Amino acids: CATSDPSGGGSYNEQFF.

The CDR3 here is CASSLSQTSGGAGEQFF. Here the CDR3 DNA reads TGTGCCAGCAGCTTGTCGCAGACTAGCGGGGGGGCGGGTGAGCAGTTCTTC. The V gene is TRBV5-8, the J gene TRBJ2-1, with TRBD2 matching 14 bases. The CDR3 length is 17 residues. The V segment lost 1 base and the J segment 9 bases; nucleotides outside the gene matches: 9. Germline CDR1 reads SGHTS; CDR2 reads YDEGEE.

This chain uses TRBV9 with TRBJ2-5, with TRBD2 identical over 8 bases. V lost 3 bases, J lost 4 bases, and 11 bases stayed unmatched. From germline, CDR1 is SGDLS and CDR2 YYNGEE. The CDR3 runs to 16 residues. CDR3 bases: TGTGCCAGCAGCGCTAATCCAGGACTAGCAGCAGAGACCCAGTACTTC. Its protein is CASSANPGLAAETQYF.

The chain uses TRBV14 and TRBJ1-1, with D possibly being TRBD1 (6 bases). Trimming took 4 bases from V and 2 from J, leaving 11 bases between them. Germline V CDR1 and CDR2: SGHDN, FVKESK. The CDR3 loop spans 14 amino acids. The CDR3 nucleotides read TGTGCCAGCAGCCGGCAGGGGCCCAACACTGAAGCTTTCTTT. Its protein is CASSRQGPNTEAFF.

This clone turned up a few times. The genes are TRBV19 and TRBJ1-6, with D unresolved. In germline, CDR1 is LNHDA, CDR2 SQIVND (reference sequence). The CDR3 length is 15 residues. Trimming shortened V by 0 bases and J by 10 bases, and 13 bases separated the two germline ends. The CDR3 loop is CASSIDTLRISPLHF. CDR3 bases: TGTGCCAGTAGTATAGATACTTTGCGTATCTCACCCCTCCACTTT.

This clone was counted a few times. The chain uses TRBV7-2 and TRBJ1-5; the match to TRBD1 covers 7 bases. From germline, CDR1 is SGHTA and CDR2 FQGNSA. CDR3 length equals 16 residues. The junction had 10 bases not matched to a gene; V was cut back by 4 bases and J by 4 bases. DNA for the CDR3: TGTGCCAGCAGCTCCCCGGGACAGAGTCGGAATCAGCCCCAGCATTTT. Its translation is CASSSPGQSRNQPQHF. The complete variable domain, with remaining parts taken from reference TRBV7-2 and TRBJ1-5, reads GAGVSQSPSNKVTEKGKDVELRCDPISGHTALYWYRQSLGQGLEFLIYFQGNSAPDKSGLPSDRFSAERTGGSVSTLTIQRTQQEDSAVYLCASSSPGQSRNQPQHFGDGTRLSIL.

V usage is TRBV5-1 and J usage is TRBJ1-2; tentatively, D is TRBD1 (5 bases). Germline V gene lookup returns CDR1 SGHRS and CDR2 YFSETQ. Trimming took 1 base from V and 8 from J, leaving 15 bases between them. The CDR3 totals 14 residues. The CDR3 sequence is CASSLIGPGYGYTF. CDR3 coding DNA: TGCGCCAGCAGCTTGATTGGGCCAGGGTACGGCTACACCTTC. The whole variable domain, filled in from reference TRBV5-1 and TRBJ1-2, reads KAGVTQTPRYLIKTRGQQVTLSCSPISGHRSVSWYQQTPGQGLQFLFEYFSETQRNKGNFPGRFSGRQFSNSRSEMNVSTLELGDSALYLCASSLIGPGYGYTFGSGTRLTVV.

This clone has a handful of counts. J is TRBJ1-5 and V is TRBV5-4; D gene ambiguous. CDR1 is SGHNT, CDR2 YYREEE, per germline (reference sequence). This CDR3 has 16 amino acids. Deletions cut 0 bases from V and 2 bases from J, with 12 bases between. The CDR3 DNA reads TGTGCCAGCAGCTTGGGAGGAACAGTCGGCAATCAGCCCCAGCATTTT. Translating it yields CASSLGGTVGNQPQHF.